This T cell receptor (beta chain) was sequenced for a study of blood T cell repertoires in COVID-19. The wider study: The United States, Italy and Spain supplied acute and convalescent COVID-19 samples.

This clone is a singleton in its sample. Per the original methods: Nucleated cell counts were estimated from reference gene primer amplification. TCRdb's table, derived via immunoSEQ multiplex PCR, lists solely in-frame clones and lacks some. The V and J calls and clone size are taken from that table; D and trimming were inferred from the DNA. The data hold a few hundred thousand clones, with 83% observed a single time. The cohort comprised adults aged 18 to 89 years residing in approximately 25 US areas. Symptom resolution, clearance, or two negative PCRs marked the recovered donors of Cohort 3. CDR3 size: 13 residues. Germline V lookup: CDR1 SGHVS, CDR2 FQNEAQ. Trimming removed 4 bases at V and 0 bases at J, with 6 bases between.

What was sequenced was PBMCs or T cells enriched from blood (not recorded which). This TCR was recovered from a woman aged 45-59 years who had recovered from COVID-19. The V gene is TRBV7-8, the J gene TRBJ1-1; D remains unclear. The CDR3 here is CASSSQVNTEAFF. CDR3 coding DNA: TGTGCCAGCAGCTCCCAGGTGAACACTGAAGCTTTCTTT. The whole variable domain, remainder taken from reference TRBV7-8 and TRBJ1-1, is GAGVSQSPRYKVAKRGQDVALRCDPISGHVSLFWYQQALGQGPEFLTYFQNEAQLDKSGLPSDRFFAERPEGSVSTLKIQRTQQEDSAVYLCASSSQVNTEAFFGQGTRLTVV.